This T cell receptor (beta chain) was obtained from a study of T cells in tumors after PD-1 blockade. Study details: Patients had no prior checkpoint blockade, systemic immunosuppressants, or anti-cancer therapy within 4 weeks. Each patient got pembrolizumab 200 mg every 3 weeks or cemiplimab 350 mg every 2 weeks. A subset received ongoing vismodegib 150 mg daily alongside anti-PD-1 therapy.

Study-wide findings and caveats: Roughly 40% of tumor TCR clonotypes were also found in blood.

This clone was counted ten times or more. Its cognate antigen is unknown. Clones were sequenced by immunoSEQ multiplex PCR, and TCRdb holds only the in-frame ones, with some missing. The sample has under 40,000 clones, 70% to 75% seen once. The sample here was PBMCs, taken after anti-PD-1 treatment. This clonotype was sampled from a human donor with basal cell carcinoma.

This chain's CDR3 is CASSRGASNTGELFF. The CDR3 DNA follows: TGTGCCAGCAGCCGAGGGGCATCGAACACCGGGGAGCTGTTTTTT. The V gene is TRBV7-9, the J gene TRBJ2-2; the D gene could be TRBD1 or TRBD2 (5 bases each). CDR3 length equals 15 residues. Trimming left V 5 bases short and J 0 bases short, with 10 bases between. Germline V lookup: CDR1 SEHNR, CDR2 FQNEAQ (reference sequence).